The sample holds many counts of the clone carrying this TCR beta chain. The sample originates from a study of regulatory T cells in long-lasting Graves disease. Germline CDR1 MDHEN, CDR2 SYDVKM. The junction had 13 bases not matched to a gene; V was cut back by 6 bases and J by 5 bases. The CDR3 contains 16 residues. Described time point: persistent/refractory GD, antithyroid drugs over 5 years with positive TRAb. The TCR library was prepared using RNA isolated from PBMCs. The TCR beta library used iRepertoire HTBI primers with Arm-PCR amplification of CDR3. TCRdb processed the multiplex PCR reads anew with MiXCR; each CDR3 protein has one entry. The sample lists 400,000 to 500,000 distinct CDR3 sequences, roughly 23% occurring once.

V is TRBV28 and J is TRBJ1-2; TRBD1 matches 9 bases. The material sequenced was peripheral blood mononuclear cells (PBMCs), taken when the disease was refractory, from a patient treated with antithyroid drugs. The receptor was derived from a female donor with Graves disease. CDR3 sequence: CASSITSTGGLYGYTF. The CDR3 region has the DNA TGTGCCAGCAGCATAACTTCTACAGGGGGCCTGTATGGCTACACCTTC.